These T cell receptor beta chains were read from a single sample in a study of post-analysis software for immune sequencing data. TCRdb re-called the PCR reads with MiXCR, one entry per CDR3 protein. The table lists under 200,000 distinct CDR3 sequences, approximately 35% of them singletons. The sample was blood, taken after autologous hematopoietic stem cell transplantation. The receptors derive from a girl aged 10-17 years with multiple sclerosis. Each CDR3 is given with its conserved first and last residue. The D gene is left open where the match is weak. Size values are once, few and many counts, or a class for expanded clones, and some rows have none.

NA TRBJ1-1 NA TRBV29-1 CSVEDKRNTEAFF TGCAGCGTTGAAGATAAGAGGAACACTGAAGCTTTCTTT
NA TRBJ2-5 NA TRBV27 CASSSLEGWSIGETQYF TGTGCCAGCAGTTCCCTCGAGGGGTGGTCGATCGGAGAGACCCAGTACTTC
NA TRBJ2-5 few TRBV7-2 CASSTLLGGGGEKETQYF TGTGCCAGCAGCACCCTTTTGGGCGGAGGAGGAGAGAAAGAGACCCAGTACTTC
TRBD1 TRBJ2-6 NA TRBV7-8 CASTPLDRAGANVLTF TGTGCCAGCACCCCTTTGGACAGGGCTGGGGCCAACGTCCTGACTTTC
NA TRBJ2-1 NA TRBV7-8 CASSPQSRYEQFF TGTGCCAGCAGCCCCCAAAGTCGGTATGAGCAGTTCTTC
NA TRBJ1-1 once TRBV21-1 CACSKTVNTEAFF TGTGCCTGCAGCAAGACAGTGAACACTGAAGCTTTCTTT
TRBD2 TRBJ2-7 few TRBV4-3 CASSPSGTYYEQYF TGCGCCAGCAGCCCCAGCGGGACCTACTACGAGCAGTACTTC
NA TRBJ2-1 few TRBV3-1 CASSQDWMGDEQFF TGTGCCAGCAGCCAAGATTGGATGGGGGATGAGCAGTTCTTC
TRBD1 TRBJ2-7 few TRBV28 CASSLVQGFSYEQYF TGTGCCAGCAGTTTGGTACAGGGGTTCTCCTACGAGCAGTACTTC
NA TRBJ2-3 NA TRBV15 CATSRDNEADTQYF TGTGCCACCAGCAGAGACAACGAAGCGGATACGCAGTATTTT
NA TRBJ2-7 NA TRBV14 CASSSDYSYEQYF TGTGCCAGCAGCTCCGACTACTCCTACGAGCAGTACTTC
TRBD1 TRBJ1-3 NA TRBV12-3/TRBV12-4 CASRRKTGGGNTIYF TGTGCCAGCAGACGAAAGACAGGGGGAGGAAACACCATATATTTT
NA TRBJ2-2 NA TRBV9 CASSNNRASNTGELFF TGTGCCAGCAGCAACAACCGGGCGTCTAACACCGGGGAGCTGTTTTTT
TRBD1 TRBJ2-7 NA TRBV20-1 CSARDPRQGVAYEQYF TGCAGTGCTAGAGATCCCAGACAGGGGGTGGCCTACGAGCAGTACTTC
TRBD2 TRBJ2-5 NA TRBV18 CASSLGTSGSGETQYF TGTGCCAGCTCACTCGGGACTAGCGGGAGTGGAGAGACCCAGTACTTC
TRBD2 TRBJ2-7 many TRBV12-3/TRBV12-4 CASSEWLAGEYEQYF TGTGCCAGCAGCGAATGGCTGGCGGGAGAGTACGAGCAGTACTTC
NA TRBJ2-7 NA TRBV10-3 CATTSLYEQYF TGTGCCACCACGTCCCTCTACGAGCAGTACTTC
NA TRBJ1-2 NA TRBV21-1 CASSKGTSRETREYTF TGTGCCAGCAGCAAAGGAACCTCGAGGGAAACGAGGGAGTACACCTTC
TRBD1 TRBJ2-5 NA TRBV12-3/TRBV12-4 CASTPGQDHQETQYF TGTGCCAGCACTCCTGGACAGGACCACCAAGAGACCCAGTACTTC
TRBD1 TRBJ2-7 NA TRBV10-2 CASRRDRGVEKQYF TGCGCCAGCCGCCGGGACAGGGGTGTGGAAAAGCAGTACTTC
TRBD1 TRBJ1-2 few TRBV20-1 CSAPYWTGNFGYTF TGCAGTGCTCCCTACTGGACAGGGAATTTTGGCTACACCTTC
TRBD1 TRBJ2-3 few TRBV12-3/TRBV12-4 CASTRGQGAGDTQYF TGTGCCAGCACGAGAGGACAGGGGGCAGGAGATACGCAGTATTTT
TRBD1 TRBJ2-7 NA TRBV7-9 CASSPRDRHYEQYF TGTGCCAGCAGCCCCCGGGACAGGCACTACGAGCAGTACTTC
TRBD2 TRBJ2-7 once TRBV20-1 CSAFGLAGRPYEQYF TGCAGTGCTTTCGGACTAGCGGGACGCCCCTACGAGCAGTACTTC
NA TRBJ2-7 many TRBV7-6 CASSLVVPPGYEQYF TGTGCCAGCAGCTTAGTCGTGCCCCCGGGCTACGAGCAGTACTTC
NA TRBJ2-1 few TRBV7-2 CASRSLGTRASSYNEQFF TGTGCCAGCAGGTCGCTTGGGACAAGGGCGAGCTCCTACAATGAGCAGTTCTTC
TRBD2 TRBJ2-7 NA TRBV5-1 CASSDLAAAYNEQYF TGCGCCAGCAGCGACCTAGCGGCCGCCTACAATGAGCAGTACTTC
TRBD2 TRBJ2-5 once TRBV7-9 CASSQGTSGIGRETQYF TGTGCCAGCAGCCAAGGGACTAGCGGGATAGGGAGAGAGACCCAGTACTTC
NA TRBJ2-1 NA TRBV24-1 CATSGNTYNEQFF TGTGCCACCAGTGGGAACACCTACAATGAGCAGTTCTTC
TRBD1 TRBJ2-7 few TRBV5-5 CASSPPGGVYEQYF TGTGCCAGCAGCCCCCCAGGGGGAGTATACGAGCAGTACTTC
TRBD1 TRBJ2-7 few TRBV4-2 CASSQSLRDRVFYEQYF TGTGCCAGCAGCCAATCTCTCCGGGACAGGGTTTTCTACGAGCAGTACTTC
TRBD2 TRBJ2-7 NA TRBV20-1 CSATIAGGTSYEQYF TGCAGTGCTACAATAGCGGGAGGTACTTCCTACGAGCAGTACTTC
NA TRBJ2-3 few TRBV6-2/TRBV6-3 CATASTDTQYF TGTGCCACCGCTAGCACAGATACGCAGTATTTT
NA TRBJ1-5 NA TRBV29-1 CSVGFGGPQHF TGCAGCGTTGGGTTCGGGGGGCCCCAGCATTTT
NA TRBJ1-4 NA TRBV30 CAWSVVSGVNEKLFF TGTGCCTGGAGTGTAGTCAGCGGGGTCAATGAAAAACTGTTTTTT
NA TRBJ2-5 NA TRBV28 CASSLTGSAETQYF TGTGCCAGCAGTCTAACCGGTTCGGCAGAGACCCAGTACTTC
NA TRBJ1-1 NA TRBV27 CASSLRGQIKTEAFF TGTGCCAGCAGTTTGAGAGGCCAAATTAAAACTGAAGCTTTCTTT
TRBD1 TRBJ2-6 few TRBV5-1 CASSSGTGGWANVLTF TGCGCCAGCAGCTCCGGGACAGGGGGCTGGGCCAACGTCCTGACTTTC
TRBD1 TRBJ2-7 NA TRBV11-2 CASSRTGPSYEQYF TGTGCCAGCAGCCGGACAGGACCCTCCTACGAGCAGTACTTC
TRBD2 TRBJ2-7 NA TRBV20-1 CSARDSGLAGPHGSYEQYF TGCAGTGCTAGAGATTCGGGACTAGCGGGACCCCATGGATCCTACGAGCAGTACTTC
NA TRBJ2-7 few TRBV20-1 CSASPVLGVYEQYF TGCAGTGCTAGCCCGGTTTTGGGGGTCTACGAGCAGTACTTC
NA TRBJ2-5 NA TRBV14 CASSQARGQETQYF TGTGCCAGCAGCCAAGCGAGGGGGCAAGAGACCCAGTACTTC
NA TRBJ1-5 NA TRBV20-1 CSARHNGQFNQPQHF TGCAGTGCTCGCCACAATGGACAGTTCAATCAGCCCCAGCATTTT
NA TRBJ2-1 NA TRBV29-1 CSVERGSNEQFF TGCAGCGTTGAGAGGGGATCCAATGAGCAGTTCTTC
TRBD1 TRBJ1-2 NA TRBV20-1 CSARVDRENGYTF TGCAGTGCTAGAGTAGACAGGGAGAACGGCTACACCTTC
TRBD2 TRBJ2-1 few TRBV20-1 CSASPSGPYNEQFF TGCAGTGCTAGTCCTAGCGGCCCCTACAATGAGCAGTTCTTC
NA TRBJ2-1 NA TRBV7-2 CASSNRAHEQFF TGTGCCAGCAGCAATAGAGCGCATGAGCAGTTCTTC
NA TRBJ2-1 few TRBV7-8 CASSLAPGHTANEQFF TGTGCCAGCAGCTTAGCGCCTGGGCATACCGCCAATGAGCAGTTCTTC
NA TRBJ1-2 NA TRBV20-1 CSGTTPARIGGYTF TGCAGTGGCACAACCCCGGCGCGGATCGGTGGCTACACCTTC
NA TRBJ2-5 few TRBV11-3 CASGEGSHQTQYF TGTGCCAGCGGCGAGGGGTCACACCAGACCCAGTACTTC
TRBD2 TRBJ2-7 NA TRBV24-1 CATSDTGLAGVGTRYF TGTGCCACCAGTGACACGGGACTAGCGGGAGTCGGGACCCGGTACTTC
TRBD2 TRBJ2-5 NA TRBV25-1 CASKETGTSSGTQYF TGTGCCAGCAAGGAAACCGGGACTAGCAGTGGGACCCAGTACTTC
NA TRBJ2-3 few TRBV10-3 CAISASSAGGTDTQYF TGTGCCATCAGTGCCTCTAGCGCCGGGGGCACAGATACGCAGTATTTT
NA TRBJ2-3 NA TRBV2 CAGGRAETSTDTQYF TGTGCCGGAGGCCGAGCGGAGACAAGCACAGATACGCAGTATTTT
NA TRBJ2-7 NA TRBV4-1 CASTQGVYSEEQYF TGCGCCAGCACCCAGGGAGTATACTCGGAGGAGCAGTACTTC